Listed here are 25 T cell receptor beta chains from one sample, sequenced in a study of blood T cell repertoires in COVID-19. This table comes from immunoSEQ multiplex PCR, and its TCRdb copy is limited to in-frame clones, with some not included. Of over 200,000 clones listed, less than 90% are singletons. Sequencing input: peripheral blood. All receptors derive from a man aged 35 to 55 with active or convalescent COVID-19.

This clone has a single count. At the DNA level, this CDR3 is encoded by other sequences in the same sample as well. This sequence joins TRBV6-6 and TRBJ1-1; 8 bases map to TRBD1. Germline V CDR1 and CDR2: MNHNY, SVGAGI (reference sequence). The CDR3 has 13 amino acids. J lost 1 base, V lost 6 bases, and 1 base had no gene match. The CDR3 DNA follows: TGTGCCAGCAGCGGACAGGGGAACACTGAAGCTTTCTTT. Encoded protein: CASSGQGNTEAFF.

This sequence joins TRBV18 and TRBJ2-2; D call uncertain. The length of the CDR3 is 15 residues. The V gene lost 3 bases and the J gene lost 5 bases, with 13 bases spanning the gap. In germline, CDR1 is KGHSH, CDR2 LQKENI. CDR3 sequence: CASSPSQVETGELFF. The CDR3 coding sequence is TGTGCCAGCTCACCGAGCCAGGTAGAAACCGGGGAGCTGTTTTTT. Combining the CDR3 with reference TRBV18 and TRBJ2-2 gives the whole variable domain NAGVMQNPRHLVRRRGQEARLRCSPMKGHSHVYWYRQLPEEGLKFMVYLQKENIIDESGMPKERFSAEFPKEGPSILRIQQVVRGDSAAYFCASSPSQVETGELFFGEGSRLTVL.

A few counts support this clone. J is TRBJ2-2 and V is TRBV5-1, with TRBD2 matching over 9 bases. The V segment lost 5 bases and the J segment 4 bases; nucleotides outside the gene matches: 9. The germline CDR1 and CDR2 sequences are SGHRS and YFSETQ. CDR3 length equals 16 residues. The CDR3 DNA reads TGCGCCAGCAGTTCGCCCGCGGGAGGGAGCACCGGGGAGCTGTTTTTT. It codes for CASSSPAGGSTGELFF. Drawing the rest from reference TRBV5-1 and TRBJ2-2, the complete variable domain is KAGVTQTPRYLIKTRGQQVTLSCSPISGHRSVSWYQQTPGQGLQFLFEYFSETQRNKGNFPGRFSGRQFSNSRSEMNVSTLELGDSALYLCASSSPAGGSTGELFFGEGSRLTVL.

V usage is TRBV14 and J usage is TRBJ2-1; 9 bases align to TRBD2. In germline, CDR1 is SGHDN, CDR2 FVKESK. Trimming took 0 bases from V and 10 from J; bases not matched to a gene: 7. CDR3 length: 15 amino acids. CDR3 in DNA: TGTGCCAGCAGCCAAGATAGCGGGGGCTCAAGGGAGCAGTTCTTC. Its protein product is CASSQDSGGSREQFF.

The chain is built from TRBV9 and TRBJ2-2; a possible D gene is TRBD1 (5 bases). Trimming cost V 0 bases and J 3 bases, with 12 bases left between them. CDR1 is SGDLS, CDR2 YYNGEE, per germline. The CDR3 has 16 amino acids. The CDR3 sequence is CASSVGGRADTGELFF. CDR3 nucleotides: TGTGCCAGCAGCGTAGGAGGCAGGGCCGACACCGGGGAGCTGTTTTTT.

The chain couples TRBV9 to TRBJ1-6; D gene unclear. Trimming cost V 1 base and J 7 bases, with 6 bases left between them. The CDR3 is 13 residues long. Germline CDR1 SGDLS, CDR2 YYNGEE. DNA of the CDR3: TGTGCCAGCAGCGTACTCGAGAATTCACCCCTCCACTTT. It codes for CASSVLENSPLHF.

V gene TRBV30 combines with J gene TRBJ1-1; 7 nucleotides align to TRBD1. V shed 3 bases and J 4 bases; nucleotides not matched to a gene: 14. In germline, CDR1 is GTSNPN, CDR2 SVGIG (reference sequence). The CDR3 is 16 amino acids. CDR3 sequence: CAWSVIYRGKGTEAFF. CDR3 DNA sequence: TGTGCCTGGAGCGTAATCTACAGGGGAAAGGGCACTGAAGCTTTCTTT.

The V and J genes are TRBV28 and TRBJ2-2; D is uncertain. V lost 6 bases and J lost 2, with 7 bases in between. CDR3 length equals 13 residues. CDR1 MDHEN and CDR2 SYDVKM come from the germline V gene. The CDR3 sequence: CASSSLNTGELFF. DNA for the CDR3: TGTGCCAGCAGCTCACTCAACACCGGGGAGCTGTTTTTT.

The rearrangement joins TRBV5-1 to TRBJ2-1, with TRBD2 identical over 14 bases. The CDR3 consists of 15 residues. J lost 6 bases, V lost 5 bases, and 4 bases had no gene match. Germline V gene lookup returns CDR1 SGHRS and CDR2 YFSETQ. The CDR3 protein is CASRLTSGGANEQFF. CDR3 in DNA: TGCGCCAGCAGACTGACTAGCGGGGGGGCCAATGAGCAGTTCTTC.

The V and J genes are TRBV11-3 and TRBJ2-1, with TRBD1 identical over 8 bases. CDR3 length equals 18 residues. V dropped 2 bases and J dropped 6; count of bases not matched to a gene: 15. Germline V gene sequence: CDR1 SGHNT, CDR2 YENEEA. Written as DNA, the CDR3 is TGTGCCAGCAGCTTACGGGCCCCCGGGACAGGAGCAGGCAATGAGCAGTTCTTC. The encoded protein is CASSLRAPGTGAGNEQFF.

V usage is TRBV7-9 and J usage is TRBJ1-2; the match to TRBD1 covers 8 bases. The CDR3 extends over 15 amino acids. V dropped 5 bases and J dropped 4; count of bases not matched to a gene: 9. Germline V gives CDR1 SEHNR, CDR2 FQNEAQ (reference sequence). The CDR3 here is CASSPRTGITYGYTF. In DNA, the CDR3 is TGTGCCAGCAGCCCTAGGACAGGGATCACCTATGGCTACACCTTC.

This clone was seen once. The chain links TRBV28 to TRBJ1-5, with TRBD1 identical over 9 bases. Germline V CDR1 and CDR2: MDHEN, SYDVKM. V lost 2 bases and J lost 0; bases outside the gene matches: 14. The CDR3 extends over 20 amino acids. The CDR3 reads CASSLRYPADRGFSNQPQHF. The CDR3 DNA is TGTGCCAGCAGTTTACGCTACCCGGCGGACAGGGGCTTTAGCAATCAGCCCCAGCATTTT.

The chain couples TRBV7-3 to TRBJ2-1; TRBD2 matches at 7 bases. Trimming removed 4 bases from V and 8 bases from J; junction bases left unmatched: 11. Germline-derived CDR1 and CDR2 are SGHTA and FQGTGA. The CDR3 extends over 15 amino acids. The chain's CDR3 is CASSSLGGSRDEQFF. The CDR3 nucleotides read TGTGCCAGCAGCTCCCTGGGCGGGAGTAGGGATGAGCAGTTCTTC.

This clone was seen once. This chain connects TRBV15 to TRBJ1-6; no firm D call. Germline loops: CDR1 LNHNV, CDR2 YYDKDF (reference sequence). V gave up 5 bases and J gave up 9 bases, with 11 bases separating them. The CDR3 extends over 13 amino acids. DNA of the CDR3: TGTGCCACCAGCCTACTACCCCGTTCACCCCTCCACTTT. This sequence encodes CATSLLPRSPLHF.

The V gene is TRBV20-1, the J gene TRBJ2-1, with a weak D call TRBD2 (6 bases). This CDR3 spans 15 amino acids. Trimming shortened V by 3 bases and J by 1 base, and 13 bases separated the two germline ends. The germline gives CDR1 DFQATT, CDR2 SNEGSKA (reference sequence). CDR3 residues: CSASDRRGSYNEQFF. CDR3 bases: TGCAGTGCTAGTGACCGGAGGGGATCCTACAATGAGCAGTTCTTC.

This clone came up once. This chain joins TRBV7-2 and TRBJ1-4, with a tentative D call TRBD1 (6 bases). The V end was cut by 3 bases, the J end by 1 base, with 12 bases between. The length of the CDR3 is 16 residues. Germline V gives CDR1 SGHTA, CDR2 FQGNSA. CDR3 nucleotides: TGTGCCAGCAGCTTGGGGGCGGGGGTAACTAATGAAAAACTGTTTTTT. Translation: CASSLGAGVTNEKLFF.

Note on this clone: One junction end disagrees with the germline gene, perhaps due to a read error. The chain couples TRBV5-1 to TRBJ2-3; tentative D call: TRBD2 (6 bases). Looked up from germline, CDR1 is SGHRS and CDR2 is YFSETQ. This CDR3 comprises 14 residues. The CDR3 spells CASSQGTSTNTQYF. CDR3 in DNA: TGCGCCAGCAGCCAAGGGACTTCCACAAATACGCAGTATTTT.

V and J are TRBV7-2 and TRBJ2-7; perhaps TRBD1 as D (6 bases). Germline V lookup: CDR1 SGHTA, CDR2 FQGNSA. Trimming shortened V by 4 bases and J by 2 bases, and 9 bases separated the two germline ends. The CDR3 has 13 residues. CDR3 residues: CASSWDTAYEQYF. The CDR3, as DNA: TGTGCCAGCAGCTGGGACACCGCCTACGAGCAGTACTTC.

This chain joins TRBV19 and TRBJ2-7; TRBD1 aligns across 8 bases. CDR1 and CDR2 (germline): LNHDA, SQIVND (reference sequence). Trimming cost V 3 bases and J 5 bases; bases outside gene matches: 6. The CDR3 spans 14 residues. CDR3 DNA sequence: TGTGCCAGTAGTATTTCAGGGGGCAACAACGAGCAGTACTTC. This codes for CASSISGGNNEQYF.

V usage is TRBV6-1 and J usage is TRBJ2-1; tentative D call: TRBD1 (7 bases). Trimming pared 1 base from V and 14 bases from J, leaving 15 bases between. From germline, CDR1 is MNHNS and CDR2 SASEGT. The CDR3 covers 13 residues. CDR3 sequence: CASSEEEGAREFF. CDR3 sequence (DNA): TGTGCCAGCAGTGAAGAGGAGGGGGCCCGGGAGTTCTTC.

The chain recombines TRBV9 with TRBJ2-3, with D unclear. Germline lookup yields CDR1 SGDLS and CDR2 YYNGEE. This CDR3 has 15 residues. Deletions cut 0 bases from V and 2 bases from J, with 10 bases between. The CDR3 sequence is CASSVDMSFTDTQYF. CDR3 in DNA: TGTGCCAGCAGCGTAGATATGAGTTTCACAGATACGCAGTATTTT.

The genes are TRBV9 and TRBJ2-7; 7 positions agree with TRBD2. This CDR3 region has 17 residues. Germline lookup yields CDR1 SGDLS and CDR2 YYNGEE. Trimming cost V 3 bases and J 3 bases; bases outside gene matches: 15. CDR3: CASSAYVGAGLNYEQYF. In DNA, the CDR3 is TGTGCCAGCAGCGCCTATGTGGGAGCGGGATTGAACTACGAGCAGTACTTC.

The J gene is TRBJ2-2, the V gene TRBV5-4, with D perhaps TRBD2 (6 bases). Trimming stripped 4 bases from V and 5 bases from J, with 21 bases between. Germline loops: CDR1 SGHNT, CDR2 YYREEE (reference sequence). CDR3 length: 17 amino acids. The CDR3 protein is CASSGSLGAGLTGELFF. The CDR3 DNA sequence: TGTGCCAGCAGCGGGTCTCTAGGGGCGGGACTGACCGGGGAGCTGTTTTTT.

This rearrangement joins TRBV6-5 to TRBJ1-2, with 8 nucleotides matching TRBD1. Germline values: CDR1 MNHEY, CDR2 SVGAGI. CDR3 length equals 15 residues. Losses at the gene ends were 6 bases for V and 5 bases for J; bases not matched to a gene: 11. This CDR3 reads CASSHDRGKYYGYTF. In DNA, the CDR3 is TGTGCCAGCAGCCACGACAGGGGAAAGTATTATGGCTACACCTTC.

This rearrangement joins TRBV5-1 to TRBJ2-7; no firm D call. In germline, CDR1 is SGHRS, CDR2 YFSETQ. This CDR3 has 13 amino acids. With 1 base removed from V and 0 bases from J, the gap between germline ends came to 5 bases. This CDR3 is CASSLTVSYEQYF. Written as DNA, the CDR3 is TGCGCCAGCAGCTTGACGGTCTCCTACGAGCAGTACTTC.